Following are 30 T cell receptor beta chains from one sample sequenced in a study of cytomegalovirus exposure and HLA in healthy donors (TCRdb year 2017). The method was the immunoSEQ multiplex PCR assay. A mixture of 60 forward primers for TCR Vbeta segments and 13 reverse primers for TCR Jbeta segments was used in the multiplex PCR. The immuneACCESS repertoire file appears here via TCRdb, limited to in-frame rearrangements. These files lack a portion of the clones; in checked studies, under half of the deficit traces to unresolved V genes, and the cause of the others is not known. In this sample the table shows over 95,000 clones, over 60% of which occur a single time. The top ten clones comprise less than 10% of the sample. The material sequenced was PBMCs. The origin of the receptors is a female donor in good health and CMV-seronegative.

This chain links TRBV2 with TRBJ2-2, with 12 bases lining up with TRBD2. The junction had 16 bases not matched to a gene; V was cut back by 3 bases and J by 5 bases. Germline V gene lookup returns CDR1 SNHLY and CDR2 FYNNEI. There are 20 residues in the CDR3. In nucleotides, the CDR3 is TGTGCCAGCAGTGAGTTGGCTAGCGGGAGGGCCCGCCAACGAACCGGGGAGCTGTTTTTT. Its protein product is CASSELASGRARQRTGELFF. The whole variable domain, filled in from reference TRBV2 and TRBJ2-2, reads EPEVTQTPSHQVTQMGQEVILRCVPISNHLYFYWYRQILGQKVEFLVSFYNNEISEKSEIFDDQFSVERPDGSNFTLKIRSTKLEDSAMYFCASSELASGRARQRTGELFFGEGSRLTVL.

This clone was counted a single time. The chain is built from TRBV4-1 and TRBJ2-7, with TRBD2 as a possible D gene (7 bases). Trimming removed 0 bases from V and 6 bases from J, with 21 bases in between. Germline CDR1 MGHRA, CDR2 YSYEKL. The CDR3 is made up of 17 amino acids. The CDR3 DNA follows: TGCGCCAGCAGCCAAGACCCCGTGGCGGGGGCCTACGGCGAGCAGTACTTC. Its protein product is CASSQDPVAGAYGEQYF.

The chain uses TRBV28 and TRBJ1-2; no clear D gene. CDR1 and CDR2 from the germline V gene are MDHEN and SYDVKM. Deletions cut 6 bases from V and 4 bases from J, with 12 bases between. This CDR3 comprises 13 residues. CDR3 protein: CASSWPGSYGYTF. For the CDR3, the DNA is TGTGCCAGCAGCTGGCCCGGGAGCTATGGCTACACCTTC.

This clone came up a few times. V is TRBV21-1 and J is TRBJ1-4; the table's D call of TRBD1 was not tested on the DNA. TRBV21-1 is a known pseudogene. This CDR3 is 16 amino acids long. The CDR3: CASSKFPDRGPEKLFF. CDR3 sequence (DNA): TGTGCCAGCAGCAAGTTTCCCGACAGGGGGCCGGAAAAACTGTTTTTT.

The chain is built from TRBV27 and TRBJ2-1, with 11 nucleotides matching TRBD1. Germline V gene sequence: CDR1 MNHEY, CDR2 SMNVEV (reference sequence). This CDR3 has 13 amino acids. J gave up 7 bases and V 6 bases, and 2 bases lay outside the gene matches. CDR3 sequence reads: CASRGQGENEQFF. CDR3 DNA: TGTGCCAGCAGGGGACAGGGGGAAAATGAGCAGTTCTTC.

The chain joins TRBV7-3 to TRBJ2-3, with 9 bases aligning to TRBD2. The CDR3 is 19 residues long. In germline, CDR1 is SGHTA, CDR2 FQGTGA. V was clipped by 0 bases and J by 4 bases; unmatched bases: 14. CDR3: CASSLTSSGGPPSADTQYF. DNA for the CDR3: TGTGCCAGCAGCTTAACCAGTAGCGGGGGTCCCCCTTCCGCAGATACGCAGTATTTT.

The chain employs TRBV6-5 and TRBJ2-7; the D gene is possibly TRBD2 (5 bases). The germline V gene has CDR1 MNHEY and CDR2 SVGAGI. The CDR3 is made up of 12 amino acids. With 6 bases removed from V and 2 bases from J, the gap between germline ends came to 8 bases. For the CDR3, the DNA is TGTGCCAGCAGCCCCGGGGCCTACGAGCAGTACTTC. This codes for CASSPGAYEQYF.

The chain joins TRBV5-1 to TRBJ1-6, with 8 bases identical to TRBD1. The V segment lost 4 bases and the J segment 9 bases; nucleotides outside the gene matches: 6. The CDR3 length is 14 residues. Germline lookup yields CDR1 SGHRS and CDR2 YFSETQ. CDR3 DNA: TGCGCCAGCAGCACCGGGACAGGTGGTTCACCCCTCCACTTT. Translated, it gives CASSTGTGGSPLHF.

CDR3 in amino acids: CAISWGRGRSGEQYF. The CDR3 coding sequence is TGTGCCATCAGTTGGGGTAGGGGCAGGTCGGGCGAGCAGTACTTC. The rearrangement joins TRBV10-3 to TRBJ2-7, with a weak D call TRBD1 (5 bases). The germline V gene encodes CDR1 ENHRY and CDR2 SYGVKD. The ends were cut back, 5 bases at V and 6 bases at J, with 20 bases in the middle. This CDR3 has 15 amino acids.

This clone turned up a few times. This chain connects TRBV6-6 to TRBJ1-6; 7 bases map to TRBD1. CDR1 MNHNY and CDR2 SVGAGI come from the germline V gene (reference sequence). The V and J ends lost 8 bases and 10 bases, in that order; junction bases with no gene match: 14. The CDR3 is 15 amino acids. The CDR3 DNA sequence: TGTGCCAGCCACGCCCCGGACAGGTATCGGTCACCCCTCCACTTT. The encoded protein is CASHAPDRYRSPLHF.

The genes are TRBV6-5 and TRBJ1-6, with D possibly TRBD1 on 5 matching bases. V gave up 0 bases and J gave up 6 bases, with 9 bases separating them. The germline V gene encodes CDR1 MNHEY and CDR2 SVGAGI. The CDR3 sequence is 15 residues long. This CDR3 is CASSYSTEFNSPLHF. The CDR3 DNA is TGTGCCAGCAGTTACTCGACAGAGTTTAATTCACCCCTCCACTTT.

This clone was seen a handful of times. V and J are TRBV7-2 and TRBJ2-5, with D possibly TRBD2 on 6 matching bases. Looked up from germline, CDR1 is SGHTA and CDR2 is FQGNSA. V lost 4 bases to trimming and J lost 5 bases, with 17 bases between them. The CDR3 runs to 15 residues. The CDR3 spells CASSSSGGAGETQYF. The CDR3 DNA follows: TGTGCCAGCAGCTCGAGCGGCGGGGCTGGCGAGACCCAGTACTTC.

This clone appeared a few times. CDR3 nucleotides: TGTGCCAGTAGTGGACAGGGGAACAGTTATGGCTACACCTTC. It translates to CASSGQGNSYGYTF. The chain is built from TRBV19 and TRBJ1-2, with 9 bases fitting TRBD1. CDR1 and CDR2 from the germline V gene are LNHDA and SQIVND (reference sequence). The length of the CDR3 is 14 residues. The V segment lost 5 bases and the J segment 5 bases; nucleotides outside the gene matches: 6.

For this clone: The sample contains more than one DNA sequence encoding this CDR3. The chain employs TRBV10-3 and TRBJ1-2, with D perhaps matching TRBD1 (6 bases). Germline V gene data show CDR1 as ENHRY and CDR2 as SYGVKD. Trimming removed 4 bases from V and 1 base from J, with 19 bases in between. This CDR3 region has 17 residues. The CDR3 is CAISGLRTGGGNYGYTF. CDR3 coding DNA: TGTGCCATCAGTGGACTTAGGACGGGGGGCGGTAACTATGGCTACACCTTC.

The J gene is TRBJ2-7, the V gene TRBV28; possibly TRBD2 for D (5 bases). This CDR3 has 15 amino acids. V was shortened by 7 bases and J by 0 bases, with 16 bases between the two germline ends. Germline V CDR1 and CDR2: MDHEN, SYDVKM. This chain's CDR3 is CASNLGLSSSYEQYF. DNA of the CDR3: TGTGCCAGCAACCTTGGACTTTCAAGCTCCTACGAGCAGTACTTC.

There are a few counts of this clone. The J gene is TRBJ1-2, the V gene TRBV15, with TRBD1 matching over 10 bases. The V segment lost 3 bases and the J segment 4 bases; nucleotides outside the gene matches: 14. Per germline, CDR1 LNHNV and CDR2 YYDKDF (reference sequence). The CDR3 length is 18 residues. The chain's CDR3 is CATSRTGGLPSSSYGYTF. CDR3 DNA: TGTGCCACCAGCAGGACAGGGGGCCTCCCCAGTTCGTCCTATGGCTACACCTTC.

The V and J genes are TRBV5-5 and TRBJ2-7; 11 bases agree with TRBD1. Looked up from germline, CDR1 is SGHKS and CDR2 is YYEKEE (reference sequence). This CDR3 has 16 residues. V lost 2 bases, J lost 3 bases, and 7 bases stayed unmatched. For the CDR3, the DNA is TGTGCCAGCAGCTTCGTTAGGACAGGGGGCGGCTACGAGCAGTACTTC. Translation: CASSFVRTGGGYEQYF. The full variable domain, its missing parts supplied by reference TRBV5-5 and TRBJ2-7, is DAGVTQSPTHLIKTRGQQVTLRCSPISGHKSVSWYQQVLGQGPQFIFQYYEKEERGRGNFPDRFSARQFPNYSSELNVNALLLGDSALYLCASSFVRTGGGYEQYFGPGTRLTVT.

The chain couples TRBV28 to TRBJ1-2; D possibly corresponds to TRBD1 (6 bases). Deletions cut 8 bases from V and 8 bases from J, with 30 bases between. CDR1 and CDR2 (germline): MDHEN, SYDVKM. CDR3 length: 17 amino acids. DNA for the CDR3: TGTGCCAGCTGGTTCCCGGGGGGACGAGGGGGGGCGCAAGGCTACACCTTC. Protein sequence: CASWFPGGRGGAQGYTF.

The chain is built from TRBV6-5 and TRBJ1-2; possibly TRBD1 for D (5 bases). Trimming pared 5 bases from V and 4 bases from J, leaving 8 bases between. CDR3 length: 12 amino acids. Per germline, CDR1 MNHEY and CDR2 SVGAGI. CDR3 nucleotides: TGTGCCAGCAGTGCCCAGGGCTATGGCTACACCTTC. This translates into CASSAQGYGYTF.

J is TRBJ1-2 and V is TRBV19; no firm D call. V lost 6 bases, J lost 4 bases, and 15 bases lay in between. Germline CDR1 and CDR2: LNHDA and SQIVND (reference sequence). The CDR3 is made up of 14 amino acids. As DNA, the CDR3 is TGTGCCAGTAGCCCCCCGGACTTTGGCTATGGCTACACCTTC. Protein product: CASSPPDFGYGYTF.

A note on this clone: A junction end diverges from the germline sequence, so it may reflect a read error. The chain uses TRBV7-7 and TRBJ1-1; 10 positions match TRBD1. Germline V CDR1 and CDR2: SSHAT, FNYEAQ (reference sequence). This CDR3 has 13 amino acids. The CDR3 sequence: CASSLDRGAEAFF. Written as DNA, the CDR3 is TGTGCTAGCAGCCTGGACAGGGGGGCTGAAGCTTTCTTT. The full variable domain, rest sourced from reference TRBV7-7 and TRBJ1-1, is GAGVSQSPRYKVTKRGQDVTLRCDPISSHATLYWYQQALGQGPEFLTYFNYEAQPDKSGLPSDRFSAERPEGSISTLTIQRTEQRDSAMYRCASSLDRGAEAFFGQGTRLTVV.

As concerns this clone: The same CDR3 also results from other DNA sequences found in this sample. The V call is TRBV7-2, the J call TRBJ2-7; D is possibly TRBD1 (5 bases). Germline V gives CDR1 SGHTA, CDR2 FQGNSA. CDR3 length: 16 amino acids. The V and J ends lost 5 bases and 0 bases respectively, with 17 bases between them. The CDR3 nucleotides are TGTGCCAGCAGCACAGGACGTTCGCAAAGCTCCTACGAGCAGTACTTC. Protein product: CASSTGRSQSSYEQYF.

This clone turned up a few times. The V call is TRBV7-2, the J call TRBJ2-7; no clear D. This CDR3 spans 14 amino acids. V was trimmed by 2 bases and J by 0 bases, leaving 8 bases between them. The germline CDR1 and CDR2 sequences are SGHTA and FQGNSA. The CDR3 protein is CASSLLRLSYEQYF. In DNA form, the CDR3 reads TGTGCCAGCAGCTTACTGCGGCTCTCCTACGAGCAGTACTTC.

The chain combines TRBV30 with TRBJ1-5; D may be TRBD1 (6 bases). CDR1 GTSNPN and CDR2 SVGIG come from the germline V gene (reference sequence). The CDR3 is 13 amino acids. V was clipped by 2 bases and J by 4 bases, with 9 bases between them. CDR3 DNA: TGTGCCTGGAGTTTGGACAGTAATCAGCCCCAGCATTTT. Protein sequence: CAWSLDSNQPQHF.

This chain uses TRBV21-1 with TRBJ2-4; the D call in the table, TRBD2, was not verified against the DNA. TRBV21-1 is an annotated pseudogene. This CDR3 comprises 19 residues. The CDR3 coding sequence is TGTGCCAGCAGCAAAGTCGGGGGGACACCTATTAGAGCCAAAAACATTCAGTACTTC. Translating it yields CASSKVGGTPIRAKNIQYF.

This chain connects TRBV7-2 to TRBJ2-5; D gene uncertain. The last part of the DNA fits TRBJ2-7 better; the J call may be wrong. This CDR3 is 11 amino acids long. CDR1 is SGHTA, CDR2 FQGNSA, per germline. CDR3 in amino acids: CASSLVYEQYF. In DNA form, the CDR3 reads TGTGCCAGCAGCTTAGTCTACGAGCAGTACTTC.

The J gene is TRBJ1-5, the V gene TRBV28; D perhaps matches TRBD1 (6 bases). Germline-derived CDR1 and CDR2 are MDHEN and SYDVKM. Trimming cost V 7 bases and J 6 bases, with 7 bases left between them. The CDR3 sequence is 11 residues long. CDR3 sequence: CASTRGQPQHF. CDR3 sequence (DNA): TGTGCCAGCACCAGGGGTCAGCCCCAGCATTTT.

In DNA, the CDR3 is TGTGCCAGCAGCTTGCGCCGGAGCGGGGGAACCGGGGAGCTGTTTTTT. The encoded protein is CASSLRRSGGTGELFF. The chain combines TRBV5-8 with TRBJ2-2, with 8 bases lining up with TRBD2. CDR1 and CDR2 (germline): SGHTS, YDEGEE. The J segment lost 5 bases and the V segment lost 1 base, leaving 7 bases of the junction unmatched. This CDR3 has 16 amino acids.

The rearrangement links TRBV7-2 to TRBJ2-2, with a weak D call TRBD1 (6 bases). Trimming pared 2 bases from V and 4 bases from J, leaving 11 bases between. The CDR3 is made up of 15 amino acids. Germline assignment: CDR1 SGHTA and CDR2 FQGNSA. The CDR3 sequence: CASSLSWTATGELFF. Written as DNA, the CDR3 is TGTGCCAGCAGCTTATCGTGGACAGCCACCGGGGAGCTGTTTTTT.

The chain couples TRBV7-3 to TRBJ2-1; 12 bases are a match to TRBD2. The CDR3 loop spans 19 amino acids. Germline assignment: CDR1 SGHTA and CDR2 FQGTGA. V lost 0 bases to trimming and J lost 4 bases; unmatched junction nucleotides: 10. The CDR3 region is CASSLTSTSGGPFYNEQFF. CDR3 coding DNA: TGTGCCAGCAGCTTAACTTCGACTAGCGGGGGCCCCTTTTACAATGAGCAGTTCTTC.